The 20 T cell receptor beta chains given below trace back to one sample, sequenced in a study of molecular identifiers for immune sequencing clone quantification. TCRdb reanalysed the PCR reads using MiXCR and keeps one entry per CDR3 protein. The sample has about half a million distinct CDR3 sequences; about a fifth are singletons. The sequencing input was naive CD8+ T cells from blood, with Jurkat cell RNA spiked in. Documented subset: FACS-sorted CD8+CD4-CCR7+CD45RA+ naive T cells. These receptors originate from a human donor in good health. Some libraries in this study had Jurkat cell RNA spiked in.

At least ten counts were recorded for this clonotype. V usage is TRBV7-9 and J usage is TRBJ1-1; tentatively, D is TRBD1 (5 bases). The CDR3 covers 14 residues. Germline-derived CDR1 and CDR2 are SEHNR and FQNEAQ (reference sequence). V was cut by 4 bases and J by 4 bases, with 13 bases left in between. CDR3 sequence reads: CASSSLDGGTEAFF. The CDR3 region has the DNA TGTGCCAGCAGCTCCCTGGACGGGGGCACTGAAGCTTTCTTT.

Comment on this clonotype: This clone may be a read error of a much larger clone one base away. Without the conserved terminal phenylalanine or tryptophan, this CDR3 likely stems from a read error. The V gene is TRBV4-3, the J gene TRBJ2-7; 7 bases agree with TRBD1. Germline V gene lookup returns CDR1 LGHNA and CDR2 YSLEER. The CDR3 is 15 amino acids. Trimming took 6 bases from V and 2 from J; bases not matched to a gene: 10. The CDR3: CASSAGTASTYEQYY. DNA for the CDR3: TGCGCCAGCAGTGCCGGGACAGCGTCGACCTACGAGCAGTACTAC.

This clonotype was seen repeatedly, ten times or more. The rearrangement joins TRBV5-1 to TRBJ2-5, with TRBD1 matching over 8 bases. The CDR3 runs 16 residues. Germline loops: CDR1 SGHRS, CDR2 YFSETQ. The ends lost 4 bases at V and 5 bases at J; junction bases unmatched: 13. This CDR3 reads CASSAIGTGLGETQYF. DNA of the CDR3: TGCGCCAGCAGCGCCATCGGGACAGGTCTGGGGGAGACCCAGTACTTC.

V is TRBV7-9 and J is TRBJ2-1; 7 bases are shared with TRBD2. Germline V gives CDR1 SEHNR, CDR2 FQNEAQ (reference sequence). V was clipped by 5 bases and J by 4 bases; unmatched bases: 11. The CDR3 has 16 amino acids. The CDR3 is CASSRVAGLPYNEQFF. The CDR3 nucleotides are TGTGCCAGCAGCAGAGTAGCGGGCCTGCCGTACAATGAGCAGTTCTTC.

A remark on this clonotype: The CDR3 does not end in the conserved phenylalanine or tryptophan, so this is likely a read error. The chain combines TRBV12-3 or TRBV12-4 with TRBJ1-1, with TRBD1 as a possible D gene (6 bases). Trimming left V 3 bases short and J 0 bases short, with 14 bases between. The CDR3 spans 16 residues. The CDR3 nucleotides read TGTGCCAGCAGTTTGGGCAGGGGTAGGATGAACACTGAAGCTTTCCTT. Its protein product is CASSLGRGRMNTEAFL.

This chain joins TRBV27 and TRBJ2-7; D is undetermined. V was cut by 6 bases and J by 3 bases, with 12 bases left in between. The CDR3 runs 13 residues. Germline CDR1 and CDR2: MNHEY and SMNVEV (reference sequence). For the CDR3, the DNA is TGTGCCAGCAGCAGGACGGCAGTCTACGAGCAGTACTTC. It specifies CASSRTAVYEQYF.

In this sample, this clonotype turned up a few times. The chain is built from TRBV11-2 and TRBJ1-1; D is unclear. V gave up 1 base and J gave up 2 bases, with 8 bases separating them. This CDR3 spans 14 amino acids. CDR1 SGHAT and CDR2 FQNNGV come from the germline V gene. The CDR3 protein is CASSLGQSNTEAFF. Written as DNA, the CDR3 is TGTGCCAGCAGCTTAGGGCAATCTAACACTGAAGCTTTCTTT.

A few counts support this clonotype. CDR3 amino acids: CSARVGGSYEQYF. The CDR3 DNA reads TGCAGTGCTAGAGTGGGAGGGTCCTACGAGCAGTACTTC. The gene calls are TRBV20-1 and TRBJ2-7, with 7 bases that match TRBD2. CDR3 length: 13 residues. Germline V CDR1 and CDR2: DFQATT, SNEGSKA (reference sequence). V gave up 1 base and J gave up 1 base; unmatched junction bases: 1.

The table lists this clonotype with many counts. The chain couples TRBV3-1 to TRBJ1-1; D is ambiguous. V shed 2 bases and J shed 4 bases, with 11 bases lying between them. The CDR3 runs 14 residues. CDR1 LGHDT and CDR2 YNNKEL come from the germline V gene (reference sequence). The CDR3 reads CASSQSGVGTEAFF. The DNA for the CDR3 is TGTGCCAGCAGCCAATCCGGGGTGGGCACTGAAGCTTTCTTT.

In nucleotides, the CDR3 is TGCGCCAGCAGCCACGCTAGGGGCTCCTACGAGCAGTACTTC. This translates into CASSHARGSYEQYF. The chain combines TRBV4-3 with TRBJ2-7, with D perhaps TRBD1 (5 bases). Germline-derived CDR1 and CDR2 are LGHNA and YSLEER. The CDR3 has 14 residues. Trimming pared 3 bases from V and 0 bases from J, leaving 9 bases between.

This clonotype is a singleton in its sample. The gene calls are TRBV27 and TRBJ2-1; a weak D match, TRBD2 (6 bases). Trimming took 1 base from V and 9 from J, leaving 16 bases between them. Germline V gene data show CDR1 as MNHEY and CDR2 as SMNVEV (reference sequence). This CDR3 is built from 15 residues. CDR3 region: CASSLWFSDGGEQFF. Written as DNA, the CDR3 is TGTGCCAGCAGTTTATGGTTTAGCGACGGGGGTGAGCAGTTCTTC.

This clonotype occurred a few times. The chain employs TRBV19 and TRBJ2-3, with a possible D match to TRBD2 (6 bases). CDR3 length: 16 amino acids. Per the germline V gene, CDR1 is LNHDA and CDR2 is SQIVND (reference sequence). Trimming removed 7 bases from V and 4 bases from J, with 21 bases in between. This CDR3 is CASTNRREINSDTQYF. CDR3 DNA: TGTGCCAGTACCAACAGGAGGGAGATCAATTCAGATACGCAGTATTTT.

This clonotype was observed at least ten times. The V call is TRBV19, the J call TRBJ1-5; D perhaps matches TRBD1 (6 bases). The CDR3 has 14 residues. Germline CDR1 and CDR2: LNHDA and SQIVND (reference sequence). V was trimmed by 1 base and J by 5 bases, leaving 9 bases between them. The CDR3 bases are TGTGCCAGTAGTATAGTACAGGGCCATCAGCCCCAGCATTTT. Its translation is CASSIVQGHQPQHF.

The rearrangement uses TRBV4-3 and TRBJ2-3; D tentatively reads TRBD1 or TRBD2 (7 bases each). From germline, CDR1 is LGHNA and CDR2 YSLEER. The CDR3 sequence is 16 residues long. Trimming cost V 0 bases and J 7 bases, with 17 bases left between them. Written as DNA, the CDR3 is TGCGCCAGCAGCCAAGATCAGGGGGGGTCGCGTTATACGCAGTATTTT. Protein sequence: CASSQDQGGSRYTQYF.

V and J are TRBV24-1 and TRBJ2-3, with 10 bases that match TRBD2. Germline lookup yields CDR1 KGHDR and CDR2 SFDVKD. This CDR3 is 16 amino acids long. CDR3 in amino acids: CAQTSGVLTSTDTQYF. CDR3 DNA sequence: TGTGCACAAACTAGCGGGGTTTTAACTAGCACAGATACGCAGTATTTT.

This clonotype was counted many times. The chain carries TRBV5-5 and TRBJ1-1, with D possibly TRBD1 on 5 matching bases. V dropped 0 bases and J dropped 6 bases, with 12 bases sitting between them. From germline, CDR1 is SGHKS and CDR2 YYEKEE (reference sequence). The CDR3 runs to 14 residues. CDR3: CASSLARRGAEAFF. As DNA, the CDR3 is TGTGCCAGCAGCTTGGCGCGCCGGGGGGCTGAAGCTTTCTTT.

This clonotype showed up many times. The gene calls are TRBV7-9 and TRBJ2-7; D tentatively reads TRBD1 or TRBD2 (5 bases each). The germline V gene has CDR1 SEHNR and CDR2 FQNEAQ (reference sequence). The length of the CDR3 is 15 residues. Trimming pared 5 bases from V and 2 bases from J, leaving 16 bases between. The CDR3 nucleotides are TGTGCCAGCAGCGGGACCCTTAGCGACCCCTACGAGCAGTACTTC. This sequence encodes CASSGTLSDPYEQYF.

Regarding this clonotype: A read error is possible here, since a much larger clone lies one base away. The rearrangement uses TRBV5-6 and TRBJ2-5, with no clear D. The CDR3 consists of 14 residues. The germline V gene encodes CDR1 SGHDT and CDR2 YYEEEE. Deletions cut 3 bases from V and 5 bases from J, with 14 bases between. CDR3 coding DNA: TGTGCCAGCAGCTCCCGGACGGCCGTTGAGACCCAGTACTTC. This translates into CASSSRTAVETQYF.

This clonotype has ten or more counts. The chain has TRBV27 and TRBJ2-3; 9 bases are shared with TRBD2. Germline trimming cut 3 bases from V and 4 bases from J; bases unmatched to any gene: 5. The CDR3 length is 15 residues. Looked up from germline, CDR1 is MNHEY and CDR2 is SMNVEV (reference sequence). The CDR3 DNA reads TGTGCCAGCAGTTTGTGGCTAGCGGGGTCAGATACGCAGTATTTT. This translates into CASSLWLAGSDTQYF.

This clonotype was seen ten or more times. The V gene is TRBV4-3, the J gene TRBJ1-3, with a possible D match to TRBD1 (5 bases). V shed 0 bases and J shed 0 bases, with 9 bases lying between them. Germline-derived CDR1 and CDR2 are LGHNA and YSLEER. This CDR3 contains 16 residues. This CDR3 reads CASSQDVGASGNTIYF. In DNA form, the CDR3 reads TGCGCCAGCAGCCAAGATGTCGGGGCCTCTGGAAACACCATATATTTT.